The T cell receptor (beta chain) described here comes from a study of cytotoxic CD8 clonotypes in ibrutinib-treated CLL (dated by TCRdb to the early 2020s). Concerning the study at large: The cohort included about 15 treatment-naive and ten to twelve relapsed/refractory patients; around 17 were IGHV unmutated. Responses were partial in 24 patients and complete in 2; after median around 66 months follow-up, about 15 stayed in remission and 12 progressed. Samples at response were collected after a median of about twelve months of treatment, with a range of about 6 to 40 months. Samples averaged roughly 260,000 productive templates and 90,000 to 100,000 productive rearrangements. Of the roughly 86 participants in the trial, roughly 25 had longitudinal samples available. Cryopreserved peripheral blood mononuclear cells were obtained prior to treatment, at the time of response, and at either disease progression or sustained remission. Every remission and progressive disease sample was obtained while ibrutinib was still being received by the patients. Broader findings and caveats from the paper: At baseline, clonality was higher than in age-matched healthy donors and showed a strong correlation with circulating CD8+ T-cell counts. Sustained-remission and progressing patients did not have matched sampling times, and lymph node repertoires were not examined. An increase in clonality was observed at ibrutinib response, with clonality remaining stable during sustained remission and falling back toward baseline at progression. Public clonotypes were rare and either shrank or stayed stable during treatment, and the rise in clonality at ibrutinib response reflected expansion of private clonotypes.

This clone was picked up a small number of times. What this receptor recognizes is not known. Base qualities were left out, and no much larger clone turns up one base away. Per the publication, the time point label means: roughly 2 years on ibrutinib. Around 2 micrograms of genomic DNA were extracted from cryopreserved PBMCs for TCR beta library preparation. Longitudinal blood samples from CLL patients on ibrutinib monotherapy were analyzed using high-throughput TCR beta sequencing. The patients took part in an open-label, single-center phase 2 trial of ibrutinib monotherapy. The germline V gene (reference sequence) provides CDR1 SEHNR and CDR2 FQNEAQ. V gives up 2 bases and J gives up 7 bases, and the segment between their germline ends measures 15 bases. From its cysteine to its phenylalanine, the CDR3 spans 15 amino acids. Only the CDR3 part of the read is kept: 45 bases, read in frame from the first base.

Each clonotype received, on average, about 10x coverage in deep resolution sequencing performed on a MiSeq, where the target depth lay between 1 in 1 million and 1 in 200,000 T cells. The immunoSEQ hsTCRB Kit was used to generate the TCR beta libraries. Per the original workflow: Data were analyzed with ImmunoSEQ Data Assistant and ImmunoSEQ Analyzer, with V, D and J genes assigned per IMGT definitions. Clonality, with values ranging from 0 to 1, was calculated as one minus the normalized Shannon entropy of productive rearrangement frequencies. Only overrepresented clonotypes making up at least 0.05% of each patient's repertoire were included in the public clonotype analysis. Fewer than 15 repertoires from age-matched healthy donors, obtained from immuneACCESS, served as clonality controls. TCRdb retrieved this table from immuneACCESS and kept in-frame rearrangements only. Not all clones are present; in checked studies, unresolved V genes account for under half, and no reason is known for the remainder. V and J calls and clone size follow that table, whereas D and trimming were derived from the DNA. In this sample the table shows around 250,000 clones, roughly 74% of which occur a single time. The ten largest clones add up to approximately 15% of the sample.

This sequence uses TRBV7-9 and TRBJ2-1; TRBD2 is a weak D gene call, 5 bases matching. The sequence was obtained from a human donor with chronic lymphocytic leukemia. The material was PBMCs, obtained after 24 months of ibrutinib treatment. The CDR3 reads CASSLMWELVNEQFF. The DNA sequence is TGTGCCAGCAGCTTAATGTGGGAGTTGGTGAATGAGCAGTTCTTC.